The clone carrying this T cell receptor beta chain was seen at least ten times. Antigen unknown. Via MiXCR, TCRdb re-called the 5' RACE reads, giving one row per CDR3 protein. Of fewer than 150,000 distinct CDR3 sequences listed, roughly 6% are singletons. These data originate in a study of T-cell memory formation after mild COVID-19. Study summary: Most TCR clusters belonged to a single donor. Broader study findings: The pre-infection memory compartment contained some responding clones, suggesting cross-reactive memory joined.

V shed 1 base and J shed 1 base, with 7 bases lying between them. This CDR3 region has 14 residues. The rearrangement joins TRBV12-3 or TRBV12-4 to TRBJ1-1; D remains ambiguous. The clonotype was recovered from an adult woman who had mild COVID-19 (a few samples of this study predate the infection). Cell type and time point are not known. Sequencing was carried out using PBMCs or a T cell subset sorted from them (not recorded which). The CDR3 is CASSLGLQNTEAFF. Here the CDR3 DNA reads TGTGCCAGCAGTTTAGGGTTACAGAACACTGAAGCTTTCTTT.